The text below deals with one T cell receptor beta chain. Its matching antigen is unknown. Trimming shortened V by 6 bases and J by 4 bases, and 11 bases separated the two germline ends. Per germline, CDR1 SEHNR and CDR2 FQNEAQ (reference sequence). This CDR3 has 13 residues. Alpha and beta libraries were amplified separately from the second PCR onward. Four subsets defined by CD45RA and CD27 were sorted after CD3, CD4, CD8 and live/dead staining. This sample stems from a study of naive and memory T cell subsets. Study outcomes and limitations: From naive to CM, EM and EMRA, diversity decreased and Gini increased. Possibly reflecting memory cells re-expressing CD45RA, a few larger clonotypes occurred in naive repertoires, especially CD8.

Both TRBC1 and TRBC2 were covered by a beta constant-region primer of two equimolar oligonucleotides. Four rounds of PCR amplified the ligated cDNA using nested alpha and beta constant-region primers plus SP2. TCRdb analysed the UMI-ligation and nested PCR reads with MiXCR anew, one entry per CDR3 protein. The sample includes about 150,000 distinct CDR3 sequences, approximately 22% seen only once; the top ten take less than 0.13%. V and J are TRBV7-9 and TRBJ2-3, with D possibly being TRBD1 or TRBD2 (5 bases each). This receptor was identified in a human donor in good health. Material for sequencing was naive CD4+ T cells from blood. This CDR3 is CASRRDRADTQYF. Here the CDR3 DNA reads TGTGCCAGCAGACGGGACCGAGCAGATACGCAGTATTTT.